The rows below give T cell receptor beta chains drawn from one sample of a study of T-cell reconstitution after alpha-beta-depleted transplantation in children. TCRdb redid the calling of the PCR reads with MiXCR, one entry per CDR3 protein. This sample has hundreds of thousands of distinct CDR3 sequences, with 10% to 15% found just once. Sequencing was performed on PBMCs, mostly from graft donor cells, taken 360 days after TCRalphabeta/CD19-depleted stem cell transplant. These receptors originate from a male patient younger than 18 who had a stem cell transplant for acute myeloid leukemia, so the T cells may come from the graft donor. CDR3s include the opening cysteine and the closing phenylalanine or tryptophan. The order of the fields is clone size, V gene, J gene, D gene, CDR3 protein, CDR3 DNA. D genes are given only for firm matches. Expanded clones get a size class; other rows say once, few or many, or leave the size out.

>NA|TRBV4-2|TRBJ2-5|TRBD2
CASSQGQREGEETQYF
TGTGCCAGCAGCCAAGGTCAGCGGGAGGGAGAAGAGACCCAGTACTTC
>few|TRBV29-1|TRBJ2-3|TRBD2
CSVVAGGAADTQYF
TGCAGCGTAGTAGCGGGAGGGGCGGCAGATACGCAGTATTTT
>few|TRBV11-1|TRBJ2-5|TRBD2
CASSPGLAGYQETQYF
TGTGCCAGCAGCCCGGGACTAGCGGGTTACCAAGAGACCCAGTACTTC
>NA|TRBV7-9|TRBJ1-5|NA
CASSLSLAGQPQHF
TGTGCCAGCAGCTTATCCCTCGCGGGTCAGCCCCAGCATTTT
>many|TRBV20-1|TRBJ2-1|NA
CSALRSLSSYNEQFF
TGCAGTGCCCTTAGGTCGTTAAGCTCCTACAATGAGCAGTTCTTC
>NA|TRBV20-1|TRBJ2-1|TRBD2
CSATDLAGAGVYNEQFF
TGCAGTGCTACCGATCTAGCGGGAGCTGGCGTTTACAATGAGCAGTTCTTC
>many|TRBV7-2|TRBJ2-1|NA
CASSLGPSGSYNEQFF
TGTGCCAGCAGCTTAGGGCCGAGCGGGTCCTACAATGAGCAGTTCTTC
>NA|TRBV7-2|TRBJ2-7|NA
CASSLGTDAAYEQYF
TGTGCCAGCAGCTTAGGGACAGATGCAGCCTACGAGCAGTACTTC
>few|TRBV29-1|TRBJ2-5|TRBD1
CSASGQTVQETQYF
TGCAGCGCCTCGGGACAGACCGTCCAAGAGACCCAGTACTTC
>NA|TRBV12-3/TRBV12-4|TRBJ1-5|NA
CAGSLQDYSNQPQHF
TGTGCCGGATCATTACAGGATTATAGCAATCAGCCCCAGCATTTT
>NA|TRBV29-1|TRBJ2-1|NA
CSPWGGSYNEQFF
TGCAGCCCGTGGGGAGGCTCCTACAATGAGCAGTTCTTC
>NA|TRBV3-1|TRBJ1-1|NA
CASSPRTEKNTEAFF
TGTGCCAGCAGCCCCCGGACAGAAAAAAACACTGAAGCTTTCTTT
>NA|TRBV5-1|TRBJ2-3|NA
CASSTGGVGDTQYF
TGCGCCAGCAGCACAGGCGGGGTTGGAGATACGCAGTATTTT
>few|TRBV24-1|TRBJ2-1|NA
CATSAGPEQFF
TGTGCCACCAGTGCCGGACCTGAGCAGTTCTTC
>few|TRBV28|TRBJ1-5|NA
CASSSFGGLGSNQPQHF
TGTGCCAGCAGTTCATTCGGGGGGCTTGGAAGCAATCAGCCCCAGCATTTT
>NA|TRBV7-8|TRBJ2-7|NA
CASSYLLNSYEQYF
TGTGCCAGCAGCTATTTGCTGAACTCCTACGAGCAGTACTTC
>many|TRBV28|TRBJ2-7|NA
CASRQQAYEQYF
TGTGCCAGCAGGCAACAGGCCTACGAGCAGTACTTC